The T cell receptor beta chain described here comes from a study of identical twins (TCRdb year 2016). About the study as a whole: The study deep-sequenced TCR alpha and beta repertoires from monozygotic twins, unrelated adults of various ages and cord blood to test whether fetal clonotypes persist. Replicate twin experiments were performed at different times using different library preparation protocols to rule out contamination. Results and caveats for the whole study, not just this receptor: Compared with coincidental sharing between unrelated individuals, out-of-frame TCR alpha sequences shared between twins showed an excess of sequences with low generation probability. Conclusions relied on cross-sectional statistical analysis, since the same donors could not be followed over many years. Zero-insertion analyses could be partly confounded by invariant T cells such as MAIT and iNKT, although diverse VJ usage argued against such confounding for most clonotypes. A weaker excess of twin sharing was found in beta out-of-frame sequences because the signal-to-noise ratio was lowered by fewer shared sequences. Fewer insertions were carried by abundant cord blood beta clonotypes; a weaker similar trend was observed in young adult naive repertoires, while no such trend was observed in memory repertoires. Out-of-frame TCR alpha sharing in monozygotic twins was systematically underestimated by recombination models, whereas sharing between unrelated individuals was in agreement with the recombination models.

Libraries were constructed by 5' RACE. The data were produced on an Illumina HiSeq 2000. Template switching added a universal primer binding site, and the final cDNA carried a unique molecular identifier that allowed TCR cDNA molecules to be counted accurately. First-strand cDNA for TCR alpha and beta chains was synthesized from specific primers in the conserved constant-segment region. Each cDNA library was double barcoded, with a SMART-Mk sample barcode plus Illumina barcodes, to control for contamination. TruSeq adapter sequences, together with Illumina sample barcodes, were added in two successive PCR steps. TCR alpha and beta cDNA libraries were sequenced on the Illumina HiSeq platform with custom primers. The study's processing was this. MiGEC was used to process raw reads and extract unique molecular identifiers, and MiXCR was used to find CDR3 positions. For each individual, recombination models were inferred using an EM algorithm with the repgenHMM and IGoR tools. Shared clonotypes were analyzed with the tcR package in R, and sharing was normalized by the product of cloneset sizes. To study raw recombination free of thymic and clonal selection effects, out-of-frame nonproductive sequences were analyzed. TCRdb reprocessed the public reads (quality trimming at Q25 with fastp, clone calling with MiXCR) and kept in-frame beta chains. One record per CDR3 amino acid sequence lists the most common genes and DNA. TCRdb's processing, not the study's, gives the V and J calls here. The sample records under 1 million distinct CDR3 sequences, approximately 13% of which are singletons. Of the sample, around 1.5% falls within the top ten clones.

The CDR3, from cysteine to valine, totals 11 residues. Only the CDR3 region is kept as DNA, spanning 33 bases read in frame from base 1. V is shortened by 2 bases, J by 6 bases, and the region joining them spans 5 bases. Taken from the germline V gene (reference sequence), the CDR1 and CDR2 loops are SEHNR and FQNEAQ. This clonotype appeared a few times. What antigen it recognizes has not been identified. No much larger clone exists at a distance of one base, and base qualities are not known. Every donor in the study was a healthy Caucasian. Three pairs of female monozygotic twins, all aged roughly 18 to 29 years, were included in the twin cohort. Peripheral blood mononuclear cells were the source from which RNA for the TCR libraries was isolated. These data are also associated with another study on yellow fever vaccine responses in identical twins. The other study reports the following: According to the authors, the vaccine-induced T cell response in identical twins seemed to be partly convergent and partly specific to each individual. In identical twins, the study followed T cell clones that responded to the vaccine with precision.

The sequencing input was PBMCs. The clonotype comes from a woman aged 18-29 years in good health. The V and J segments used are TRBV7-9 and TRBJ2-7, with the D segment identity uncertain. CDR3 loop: CASSLMSEQYV. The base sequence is TGTGCCAGCAGCTTAATGTCCGAGCAGTACGTC.